Shown below are 19 T cell receptor beta chains from a single sample sequenced in a study of graft-versus-host responses after intestinal transplantation (dated by TCRdb to about 2021). Library method: the immunoSEQ multiplex PCR assay. Sourced from immuneACCESS, this table was stored by TCRdb with only in-frame sequences that have V and J called. A share of the clones is absent; for the studies checked, an unresolved V gene accounts for under half, and the remainder has no known explanation. In this sample the table shows 77,000 or so clones, around 92% of which occur a single time. Roughly 0.64% of the sample is held by the ten biggest clonotypes. This material consisted of PBMCs, taken 98 days after intestinal transplantation. These receptors all stem from a human patient who received an intestinal transplant, so some T cells may come from the graft donor.

The V call is TRBV6-1, the J call TRBJ2-7; possibly TRBD2 for D (6 bases). V was cut by 8 bases and J by 6 bases, with 14 bases left in between. This CDR3 spans 12 amino acids. The germline V gene encodes CDR1 MNHNS and CDR2 SASEGT. In DNA form, the CDR3 reads TGTGCCAGCCGACTAGACACGGGCGAGCAGTACTTC. Residues: CASRLDTGEQYF.

The V and J genes are TRBV7-6 and TRBJ2-2; 7 bases are shared with TRBD2. Trimming removed 0 bases from V and 6 bases from J; junction bases left unmatched: 4. The CDR3 consists of 15 residues. Germline CDR1 and CDR2: SGHVS and FNYEAQ. CDR3 nucleotides: TGTGCCAGCAGCTTAGCGCCGGGAGGCTCCGGGGAGCTGTTTTTT. It is translated as CASSLAPGGSGELFF.

The chain has TRBV6-6 and TRBJ1-5; TRBD1 might be the D (6 bases). The length of the CDR3 is 14 residues. Germline CDR1 reads MNHNY; CDR2 reads SVGAGI (reference sequence). V lost 10 bases to trimming and J lost 4 bases, with 17 bases between them. The CDR3 reads CATSGGGGNQPQHF. CDR3 DNA: TGTGCCACCTCCGGAGGGGGAGGAAATCAGCCCCAGCATTTT.

The chain uses TRBV6-5 and TRBJ2-7; 9 bases are shared with TRBD2. The V gene's germline CDR1 is MNHEY and CDR2 SVGAGI. V was pared by 5 bases and J by 5 bases, with 7 bases of the junction left unmatched. This CDR3 has 14 amino acids. The CDR3 is CASSGAGGPDEQYF. In DNA form, the CDR3 reads TGTGCCAGCAGTGGGGCGGGAGGGCCAGACGAGCAGTACTTC.

The gene calls are TRBV23-1 and TRBJ2-7, with no clear D. TRBV23-1 is designated an ORF whose function remains uncertain. CDR3 length equals 10 residues. The V and J ends lost 9 bases and 5 bases respectively, with 8 bases between them. This chain's CDR3 is CARVTDEQYF. In DNA, the CDR3 is TGCGCCAGGGTCACTGACGAGCAGTACTTC.

This sequence joins TRBV11-2 and TRBJ2-3; a possible D gene is TRBD2 (5 bases). CDR3 size: 14 residues. Germline loops: CDR1 SGHAT, CDR2 FQNNGV. Trimming took off 5 bases at V and 1 base at J, with 10 bases between the two ends. CDR3: CASSPLARTDTQYF. The CDR3 region has the DNA TGTGCCAGCAGCCCCTTAGCGCGCACAGATACGCAGTATTTT.

The J gene is TRBJ2-1, the V gene TRBV9, with 7 bases fitting TRBD2. The CDR3 is 15 amino acids. Looked up from germline, CDR1 is SGDLS and CDR2 is YYNGEE. V was clipped by 4 bases and J by 5 bases; unmatched bases: 9. The CDR3 region has the DNA TGTGCCAGCAGCCCCAGCGGGACCGTTAACAATGAGCAGTTCTTC. Translated, it gives CASSPSGTVNNEQFF.

The genes are TRBV6-5 and TRBJ2-7; D might be TRBD1 or TRBD2, each matching 5 bases. V was pared by 5 bases and J by 1 base, with 12 bases between. Germline assignment: CDR1 MNHEY and CDR2 SVGAGI. This CDR3 has 14 residues. The CDR3 DNA follows: TGTGCCAGCAGTGAAAGGGACGGTTCCTACGAGCAGTACTTC. Amino acids: CASSERDGSYEQYF.

The V gene is TRBV11-2, the J gene TRBJ1-4; 10 bases line up with TRBD1. V lost 5 bases, J lost 8 bases, and 11 bases stayed unmatched. CDR1 is SGHAT and CDR2 is FQNNGV in the germline V gene. CDR3 length: 16 residues. CDR3 sequence: CASSESDRGRGEKLFF. DNA for the CDR3: TGTGCCAGCAGCGAATCGGACAGGGGGAGAGGGGAAAAACTGTTTTTT.

This rearrangement joins TRBV6-5 to TRBJ2-4; weak D call: TRBD1 (6 bases). Germline-derived CDR1 and CDR2 are MNHEY and SVGAGI. Trimming shortened V by 6 bases and J by 1 base, and 10 bases separated the two germline ends. The CDR3 is 14 amino acids. The CDR3 DNA reads as TGTGCCAGCAGCTTAGGACAGGCCAAAAACATTCAGTACTTC. Residues: CASSLGQAKNIQYF.

The chain joins TRBV11-2 to TRBJ1-1, with 7 bases matching TRBD1. Germline assignment: CDR1 SGHAT and CDR2 FQNNGV. This CDR3 contains 14 residues. V was pared by 3 bases and J by 5 bases, with 6 bases of the junction left unmatched. This chain's CDR3 is CASSFPDRATEAFF. CDR3 sequence (DNA): TGTGCCAGCAGCTTCCCCGACAGGGCTACTGAAGCTTTCTTT. Drawing the rest from reference TRBV11-2 and TRBJ1-1, the complete variable domain is EAGVAQSPRYKIIEKRQSVAFWCNPISGHATLYWYQQILGQGPKLLIQFQNNGVVDDSQLPKDRFSAERLKGVDSTLKIQPAKLEDSAVYLCASSFPDRATEAFFGQGTRLTVV.

This chain uses TRBV28 with TRBJ1-2, with D perhaps matching TRBD1 (5 bases). Germline CDR1 MDHEN, CDR2 SYDVKM. The CDR3 spans 16 residues. V was pared by 5 bases and J by 3 bases, with 19 bases between. The CDR3 loop reads CASSIPSGSVDYGYTF. The CDR3 coding sequence is TGTGCCAGCAGTATCCCTTCAGGGTCTGTGGACTATGGCTACACCTTC.

The rearrangement links TRBV27 to TRBJ1-6, with a weak D call TRBD1 (6 bases). Trimming left V 7 bases short and J 10 bases short, with 17 bases between. The germline CDR1 and CDR2 sequences are MNHEY and SMNVEV (reference sequence). The CDR3 runs 14 residues. CDR3 nucleotides: TGTGCCAGCACCTTAACAGGGATTAGATCACCCCTCCACTTT. Encoded protein: CASTLTGIRSPLHF.

This chain connects TRBV4-3 to TRBJ1-4; D is unresolved. CDR3 size: 12 residues. The germline V gene encodes CDR1 LGHNA and CDR2 YSLEER. Trimming took off 2 bases at V and 8 bases at J, with 6 bases between the two ends. The CDR3 nucleotides are TGCGCCAGCAGCCAAACAACCGAAAAACTGTTTTTT. Translating gives CASSQTTEKLFF.

This sequence joins TRBV2 and TRBJ1-5, with unresolved D. CDR1 SNHLY and CDR2 FYNNEI come from the germline V gene. V lost 4 bases and J lost 3, with 10 bases in between. The CDR3 is 14 residues long. DNA of the CDR3: TGTGCCAGCAGTGCCGGCAGGTTCAATCAGCCCCAGCATTTT. It specifies CASSAGRFNQPQHF.

The V and J genes are TRBV4-1 and TRBJ1-1; 12 bases line up with TRBD1. Looked up from germline, CDR1 is MGHRA and CDR2 is YSYEKL. The junction had 4 bases not matched to a gene; V was cut back by 6 bases and J by 5 bases. The CDR3 covers 14 residues. The CDR3 DNA follows: TGCGCCAGCAGTGGGACAGGGGGCAGGACTGAAGCTTTCTTT. This sequence encodes CASSGTGGRTEAFF.

J is TRBJ2-5 and V is TRBV4-1; D gene ambiguous. Germline lookup yields CDR1 MGHRA and CDR2 YSYEKL. This CDR3 comprises 14 residues. V lost 5 bases, J lost 1 base, and 11 bases lay in between. Here the CDR3 DNA reads TGCGCCAGCAGCTCCAGTAGTTCCCAAGAGACCCAGTACTTC. Protein product: CASSSSSSQETQYF.

This clone was picked up one time. V is TRBV9 and J is TRBJ2-7; 12 nucleotides line up with TRBD1. The CDR3 covers 16 residues. CDR1 and CDR2 (germline): SGDLS, YYNGEE. Unmatched junction bases numbered 7, after V lost 3 bases and J lost 3 bases. CDR3 in DNA: TGTGCCAGCAGCGGGGGACAGGGGGCCTCTTTCTACGAGCAGTACTTC. Translation: CASSGGQGASFYEQYF.

The gene calls are TRBV10-2 and TRBJ1-1; 7 bases are shared with TRBD1. V lost 3 bases and J lost 6; bases outside the gene matches: 7. The CDR3 length is 14 residues. Germline CDR1 and CDR2: WSHSY and SAAADI. As DNA, the CDR3 is TGCGCCAGCAGTGAATACGGGACAGTTCCTGAAGCTTTCTTT. Protein sequence: CASSEYGTVPEAFF.